The clone carrying this TCR beta chain was seen many times. The CDR3 is made up of 15 amino acids. The ends lost 3 bases at V and 0 bases at J; junction bases unmatched: 0. CDR1 MNHEY and CDR2 SMNVEV come from the germline V gene (reference sequence). Semi-nested PCR with Nested Universal Primer A followed constant-region reverse priming of full-length variable regions. One entry per CDR3 protein, called by TCRdb with MiXCR from the 5' RACE reads. The table has about 61,000 distinct CDR3 sequences, approximately 31% seen once. Sequenced input: tumor-infiltrating naive CD4+ T cells sorted from the breast tumor. Subset specified: naive CD4+ T cells, CD4+CD45RA+CD25-. The TCR originated in a female donor with breast cancer. The chain uses TRBV27 and TRBJ2-3; 10 positions agree with TRBD2. CDR3 bases: TGTGCCAGCAGTTTGACTAGCGGGAGCACAGATACGCAGTATTTT. Residues: CASSLTSGSTDTQYF.